This record covers a single T cell receptor (beta chain). No antigen is known for it. Some clones are missing from TCRdb's copy, which holds only in-frame ones; the method was immunoSEQ multiplex PCR. The data show about 100,000 clones, with 88% seen just once and roughly 2% held by the top ten. This record belongs to a study of T cell responses to AZD1222 COVID-19 vaccine. Study outcomes and limitations: Spike was spanned by vaccine-associated CD4 TCRs, with dominance at 160-218 and 743-854.

This CDR3 region has 15 residues. V lost 5 bases to trimming and J lost 3 bases; unmatched junction nucleotides: 6. The germline CDR1 and CDR2 sequences are MDHEN and SYDVKM. Sequenced here: peripheral blood, sampled on day 0 of AZD1222 vaccination. The chain has TRBV28 and TRBJ1-1, with 10 nucleotides matching TRBD1. This receptor was taken from an adult in good health. The CDR3 nucleotides read TGTGCCAGCAGTCAACGACAGGGGGCAGACACTGAAGCTTTCTTT. This codes for CASSQRQGADTEAFF.